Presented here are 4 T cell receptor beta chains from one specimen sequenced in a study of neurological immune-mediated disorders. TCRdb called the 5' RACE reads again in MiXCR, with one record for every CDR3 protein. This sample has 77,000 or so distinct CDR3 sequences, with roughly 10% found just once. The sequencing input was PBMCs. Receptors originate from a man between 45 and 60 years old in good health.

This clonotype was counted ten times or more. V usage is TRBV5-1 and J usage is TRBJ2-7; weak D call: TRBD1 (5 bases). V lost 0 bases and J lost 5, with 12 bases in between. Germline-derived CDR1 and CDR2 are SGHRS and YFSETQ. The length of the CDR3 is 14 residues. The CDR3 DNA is TGCGCCAGCAGCTTGGCGGGTCAAGGGGACGAGCAGTACTTC. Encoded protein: CASSLAGQGDEQYF. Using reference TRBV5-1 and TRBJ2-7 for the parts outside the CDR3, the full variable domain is KAGVTQTPRYLIKTRGQQVTLSCSPISGHRSVSWYQQTPGQGLQFLFEYFSETQRNKGNFPGRFSGRQFSNSRSEMNVSTLELGDSALYLCASSLAGQGDEQYFGPGTRLTVT.

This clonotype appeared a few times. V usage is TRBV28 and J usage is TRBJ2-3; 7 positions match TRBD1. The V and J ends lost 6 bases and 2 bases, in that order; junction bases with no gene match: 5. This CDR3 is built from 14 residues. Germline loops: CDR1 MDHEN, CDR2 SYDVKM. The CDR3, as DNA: TGTGCCAGCAGCCGCGGACAGGCCACAGATACGCAGTATTTT. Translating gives CASSRGQATDTQYF. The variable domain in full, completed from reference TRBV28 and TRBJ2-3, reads DVKVTQSSRYLVKRTGEKVFLECVQDMDHENMFWYRQDPGLGLRLIYFSYDVKMKEKGDIPEGYSVSREKKERFSLILESASTNQTSMYLCASSRGQATDTQYFGPGTRLTVL.

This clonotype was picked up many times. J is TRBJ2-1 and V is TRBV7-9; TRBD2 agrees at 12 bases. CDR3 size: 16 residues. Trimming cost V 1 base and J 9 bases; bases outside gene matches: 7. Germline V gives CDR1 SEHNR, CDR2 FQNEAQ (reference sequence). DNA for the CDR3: TGTGCCAGCAGCTTAGATCTCCTAGCGGGAGGGGGTGAGCAGTTCTTC. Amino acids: CASSLDLLAGGGEQFF.

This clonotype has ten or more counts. CDR3 loop: CSARDQGSPYGYTF. For the CDR3, the DNA is TGCAGTGCTAGAGATCAAGGGTCCCCCTATGGCTACACCTTC. The chain combines TRBV20-1 with TRBJ1-2, with no clear D. Trimming pared 0 bases from V and 4 bases from J, leaving 12 bases between. The CDR3 consists of 14 residues. Germline V gene sequence: CDR1 DFQATT, CDR2 SNEGSKA (reference sequence).